This TCR beta chain is drawn from a study of blood T cell repertoires in COVID-19. V was pared by 8 bases and J by 7 bases, with 20 bases between. The CDR3 contains 15 residues. The germline CDR1 and CDR2 sequences are SGHTA and FQGNSA. TCRdb's table, derived via immunoSEQ multiplex PCR, lists solely in-frame clones and lacks some. The profile shows about 240,000 clones, about 80% of them singletons. This sequence originates from a woman over 75 with acute or convalescent COVID-19. This chain joins TRBV7-2 and TRBJ2-2, with TRBD1 as a possible D gene (5 bases). Specimen: peripheral blood. In DNA form, the CDR3 reads TGTGCCAGCGAAGGGGCAGGGCTATTAGGCGGGGAGCTGTTTTTT. As protein: CASEGAGLLGGELFF.